Shown below are 24 T cell receptor beta chains from a single sample sequenced in a study of shared clonotypes between healthy human individuals. The data were produced by immunoSEQ multiplex PCR, yet TCRdb's version contains in-frame clones alone and is incomplete. The sample contains about 1.5 million clones, approximately 98% of which appear only once. The sequenced material came from naive CD4+ T cells sorted from blood. Subset reported: CD45RA+ positively selected. The source of these receptors is a man under 40 in good health.

The chain combines TRBV2 with TRBJ1-1, with a weak D call TRBD1 (5 bases). V shed 6 bases and J shed 3 bases, with 11 bases lying between them. CDR1 and CDR2 (germline): SNHLY, FYNNEI. This CDR3 region has 13 residues. CDR3: CASSREGDTEAFF. The CDR3 DNA reads as TGTGCCAGCAGCAGGGAGGGTGACACTGAAGCTTTCTTT.

This clone occurred once. The V gene is TRBV14, the J gene TRBJ2-1; TRBD2 matches at 16 bases. From germline, CDR1 is SGHDN and CDR2 FVKESK. The CDR3 loop spans 19 amino acids. V was clipped by 4 bases and J by 12 bases; unmatched bases: 18. CDR3 DNA sequence: TGTGCCAGCAGCCCAATCGTCCCCGGGACTAGCGGGAGGGCCTGGTGGCAGTTCTTC. It yields the protein CASSPIVPGTSGRAWWQFF.

The rearrangement joins TRBV19 to TRBJ2-1; 9 nucleotides agree with TRBD2. CDR1 is LNHDA, CDR2 SQIVND, per germline (reference sequence). The CDR3 length is 15 residues. V lost 8 bases to trimming and J lost 0 bases; unmatched junction nucleotides: 5. The CDR3 coding sequence is TGTGCCAGTTCGGCGGGAGGGCTCTCCTACAATGAGCAGTTCTTC. Protein sequence: CASSAGGLSYNEQFF.

The V gene is TRBV7-9, the J gene TRBJ2-7; TRBD1 matches 12 bases. V lost 1 base, J lost 3 bases, and 10 bases stayed unmatched. Germline V gene data show CDR1 as SEHNR and CDR2 as FQNEAQ (reference sequence). The length of the CDR3 is 18 residues. The CDR3 nucleotides are TGTGCCAGCAGCTTAGTGGGACAGGGGGCAGGTCGTGTCTACGAGCAGTACTTC. Translation gives CASSLVGQGAGRVYEQYF. The full variable domain, completed using reference TRBV7-9 and TRBJ2-7, is DTGVSQNPRHKITKRGQNVTFRCDPISEHNRLYWYRQTLGQGPEFLTYFQNEAQLEKSRLLSDRFSAERPKGSFSTLEIQRTEQGDSAMYLCASSLVGQGAGRVYEQYFGPGTRLTVT.

V gene TRBV28 combines with J gene TRBJ1-5; weak D call: TRBD1 (5 bases). V was shortened by 4 bases and J by 2 bases, with 12 bases between the two germline ends. The germline CDR1 and CDR2 sequences are MDHEN and SYDVKM. CDR3 size: 15 residues. The CDR3 DNA follows: TGTGCCAGCAGTTCTGGACAAGTCGGCAATCAGCCCCAGCATTTT. It translates to CASSSGQVGNQPQHF.

This clone was observed once. The chain uses TRBV7-9 and TRBJ1-3, with D possibly matching TRBD1 (5 bases). The CDR3 is 17 residues long. Germline V lookup: CDR1 SEHNR, CDR2 FQNEAQ (reference sequence). Trimming took 0 bases from V and 0 from J, leaving 12 bases between them. CDR3 in DNA: TGTGCCAGCAGCTTAGCCCTTACAGGAGACTCTGGAAACACCATATATTTT. Translated, it gives CASSLALTGDSGNTIYF.

The chain employs TRBV29-1 and TRBJ2-7, with D possibly matching TRBD1 (6 bases). The V gene lost 4 bases and the J gene lost 5 bases, with 18 bases spanning the gap. Germline lookup yields CDR1 SQVTM and CDR2 ANQGSEA. The CDR3 totals 14 residues. CDR3 sequence reads: CSVVTATGRDEQYF. The DNA of the CDR3 is TGCAGCGTTGTCACCGCGACAGGCCGGGACGAGCAGTACTTC.

The V and J genes are TRBV18 and TRBJ1-4, with TRBD1 matching 7 bases. The CDR3 has 15 amino acids. With 2 bases clipped from V and 8 bases from J, the junction kept 8 bases outside the gene matches. Looked up from germline, CDR1 is KGHSH and CDR2 is LQKENI. The CDR3 here is CASSPRTGSEEKLFF. Here the CDR3 DNA reads TGTGCCAGCTCACCAAGGACAGGCTCTGAGGAAAAACTGTTTTTT.

The chain uses TRBV6-6 and TRBJ1-1; 9 bases agree with TRBD1. Germline trimming cut 6 bases from V and 1 base from J; bases unmatched to any gene: 6. In germline, CDR1 is MNHNY, CDR2 SVGAGI (reference sequence). The CDR3 is made up of 15 amino acids. DNA for the CDR3: TGTGCCAGCAGCCTTGGGACAGGGCCGAACACTGAAGCTTTCTTT. As protein: CASSLGTGPNTEAFF.

V is TRBV29-1 and J is TRBJ2-1, with D uncertain. Germline V gene lookup returns CDR1 SQVTM and CDR2 ANQGSEA. V was trimmed by 1 base and J by 4 bases, leaving 8 bases between them. This CDR3 is built from 13 residues. CDR3 residues: CSVEVSKYNEQFF. As DNA, the CDR3 is TGCAGCGTTGAAGTTTCTAAATACAATGAGCAGTTCTTC.

With respect to this clone: Distinct nucleotide sequences in the sample also encode this CDR3. J is TRBJ2-1 and V is TRBV9, with unresolved D. The V and J ends lost 0 bases and 0 bases respectively, with 7 bases between them. CDR1 is SGDLS, CDR2 YYNGEE, per germline. CDR3 size: 15 residues. CDR3 region: CASSVDTSSYNEQFF. The CDR3 DNA reads as TGTGCCAGCAGCGTAGACACCAGCTCCTACAATGAGCAGTTCTTC.

The genes are TRBV11-2 and TRBJ2-1, with a weak D call TRBD2 (6 bases). V gave up 1 base and J gave up 2 bases, with 18 bases separating them. The CDR3 is 18 amino acids. Germline V gene lookup returns CDR1 SGHAT and CDR2 FQNNGV. CDR3 sequence (DNA): TGTGCCAGCAGCTTAGTGGGGCTGGCGGGAAGAACCTACAATGAGCAGTTCTTC. Its translation: CASSLVGLAGRTYNEQFF.

This CDR3 reads CASSLGPGQGSHATNEKLFF. CDR3 sequence (DNA): TGTGCCAGCAGCTTGGGTCCGGGACAGGGTAGCCATGCAACTAATGAAAAACTGTTTTTT. The J gene is TRBJ1-4, the V gene TRBV5-5; 9 nucleotides align to TRBD1. Losses at the gene ends were 0 bases for V and 0 bases for J; bases not matched to a gene: 12. Germline loops: CDR1 SGHKS, CDR2 YYEKEE (reference sequence). There are 20 residues in the CDR3.

As concerns this clone: Other DNA sequences within the sample encode an identical CDR3. The chain combines TRBV5-4 with TRBJ2-3; D remains unclear. Germline V gives CDR1 SGHNT, CDR2 YYREEE (reference sequence). V dropped 0 bases and J dropped 6 bases, with 5 bases sitting between them. The CDR3 extends over 12 amino acids. DNA of the CDR3: TGTGCCAGCAGCTTGGACAGTGATACGCAGTATTTT. Translating gives CASSLDSDTQYF.

The V call is TRBV15, the J call TRBJ2-7; D possibly matches TRBD1 or TRBD2 (6 bases each). The CDR3 has 18 amino acids. With 0 bases removed from V and 2 bases from J, the gap between germline ends came to 20 bases. Germline V gives CDR1 LNHNV, CDR2 YYDKDF (reference sequence). DNA of the CDR3: TGTGCCACCAGCAGAGATCTCGGGGGCGAATCCTTTACCTACGAGCAGTACTTC. It specifies CATSRDLGGESFTYEQYF.

The CDR3 is CASSYPERGIAGELFF. The DNA of the CDR3 is TGTGCCAGCAGTTACCCCGAAAGGGGCATAGCCGGGGAGCTGTTTTTT. This chain joins TRBV6-6 and TRBJ2-2; tentative D call: TRBD1 (5 bases). From germline, CDR1 is MNHNY and CDR2 SVGAGI (reference sequence). This CDR3 has 16 residues. V lost 2 bases and J 6 bases, leaving 16 bases between the germline ends.

The chain joins TRBV23-1 to TRBJ2-1; D gene ambiguous. TRBV23-1 is labeled an ORF, and its function is uncertain. This CDR3 has 13 residues. The germline V and J ends were trimmed by 2 bases and 8 bases, with 10 bases remaining between them. The CDR3 here is CASSQGVLDEQFF. The CDR3 DNA sequence: TGCGCCAGCAGTCAAGGCGTCCTCGATGAGCAGTTCTTC.

Of note for this clone: The sample has other DNA sequences that encode this CDR3 too. The chain is built from TRBV10-3 and TRBJ2-7; no reliable D call. Trimming cost V 2 bases and J 2 bases, with 4 bases left between them. The CDR3 extends over 12 amino acids. Germline V gene sequence: CDR1 ENHRY, CDR2 SYGVKD. The CDR3 region is CAISELTYEQYF. In DNA, the CDR3 is TGTGCCATCAGTGAGCTCACCTACGAGCAGTACTTC.

The chain joins TRBV7-2 to TRBJ2-7; D might be TRBD2 (6 bases). The CDR3 sequence is 15 residues long. Trimming stripped 6 bases from V and 2 bases from J, with 17 bases between. Germline V gene sequence: CDR1 SGHTA, CDR2 FQGNSA. CDR3 coding DNA: TGTGCCAGCAGGCTAACTCCGGGACTGCCCTACGAGCAGTACTTC. Its translation: CASRLTPGLPYEQYF. Together with reference TRBV7-2 and TRBJ2-7, the CDR3 gives the full variable domain: GAGVSQSPSNKVTEKGKDVELRCDPISGHTALYWYRQSLGQGLEFLIYFQGNSAPDKSGLPSDRFSAERTGGSVSTLTIQRTQQEDSAVYLCASRLTPGLPYEQYFGPGTRLTVT.

The chain employs TRBV27 and TRBJ2-6; TRBD1 aligns across 10 bases. Trimming cost V 5 bases and J 6 bases; bases outside gene matches: 10. The CDR3 consists of 17 residues. Germline V gene sequence: CDR1 MNHEY, CDR2 SMNVEV (reference sequence). The CDR3: CASSPWTGGGVANVLTF. CDR3 sequence (DNA): TGTGCCAGCAGTCCGTGGACAGGGGGAGGCGTGGCCAACGTCCTGACTTTC.

The chain carries TRBV6-1 and TRBJ2-1; D gene uncertain. The CDR3 has 12 residues. V was shortened by 2 bases and J by 9 bases, with 8 bases between the two germline ends. Germline V gene sequence: CDR1 MNHNS, CDR2 SASEGT. The CDR3 protein is CASSEQTVEQFF. The CDR3, as DNA: TGTGCCAGCAGTGAACAGACGGTTGAGCAGTTCTTC.

The genes are TRBV11-3 and TRBJ2-2; no clear D gene. Between the trimmed V and J ends, which lost 3 bases and 3 bases, there was a span of 5 bases. The CDR3 covers 13 residues. CDR1 and CDR2 (germline): SGHNT, YENEEA. CDR3 sequence reads: CASSFRDTGELFF. The CDR3 DNA sequence: TGTGCCAGCAGCTTCAGAGACACCGGGGAGCTGTTTTTT.

This rearrangement joins TRBV5-4 to TRBJ1-4; D possibly corresponds to TRBD1 (5 bases). Germline loops: CDR1 SGHNT, CDR2 YYREEE (reference sequence). The CDR3 sequence is 15 residues long. V was trimmed by 1 base and J by 4 bases, leaving 11 bases between them. The CDR3 loop is CASSLQQGLNEKLFF. Here the CDR3 DNA reads TGTGCCAGCAGCTTGCAGCAGGGCCTTAATGAAAAACTGTTTTTT.

The chain recombines TRBV7-9 with TRBJ1-2; 8 nucleotides align to TRBD1. Germline V gene sequence: CDR1 SEHNR, CDR2 FQNEAQ (reference sequence). The CDR3 extends over 16 amino acids. V shed 0 bases and J 7 bases; nucleotides not matched to a gene: 10. The DNA of the CDR3 is TGTGCCAGCAGCTTAGCGAGCCCAGGGGGCCCCTCTGGCTACACCTTC. It encodes CASSLASPGGPSGYTF.